What follows describes a single T cell receptor (beta chain). Its target is not known. The read halts 3 residues ahead of the CDR3 end, with the missing end drawn from the germline J gene. The data were obtained in a study of T cell clonality in common variable immunodeficiency. General observations from the study: Reportedly, TCR beta sequences from common variable immunodeficiency showed fewer deletions and N-nucleotide insertions.

The assay was immunoSEQ multiplex PCR, and TCRdb's table has in-frame clones only and misses some. The sample holds 30,000 to 40,000 clones, and no clone turns up only once. The CDR3 consists of 15 residues. Per the germline V gene, CDR1 is SGHTA and CDR2 is FQGNSA. Deletions cut 5 bases from V and 2 bases from J, with 16 bases between. The chain combines TRBV7-2 with TRBJ2-7, with D perhaps matching TRBD2 (5 bases). The specimen was peripheral blood mononuclear cells. This receptor was taken from a human donor with common variable immunodeficiency. The sequenced part of the CDR3 DNA is TGTGCCAGCAGCCCCTACACCGGACTGACCTACGAG. This codes for CASSPYTGLTYE. The entire CDR3 protein is CASSPYTGLTYEQYF. The whole variable domain, filled in from reference TRBV7-2 and TRBJ2-7, reads GAGVSQSPSNKVTEKGKDVELRCDPISGHTALYWYRQSLGQGLEFLIYFQGNSAPDKSGLPSDRFSAERTGGSVSTLTIQRTQQEDSAVYLCASSPYTGLTYEQYFGPGTRLTVT.